The sequence of this TCR beta chain was determined in a study of blood T cell repertoires in COVID-19. Background on the study: The United States, Italy and Spain were the sources of the acute and convalescent COVID-19 samples. Sources were T cells, B-cell-depleted T cells, or PBMCs; the material itself was cDNA or gDNA.

Original data processing: Estimation of nucleated cell counts was performed using reference gene primer amplification. Using immunoSEQ multiplex PCR, the repertoire was profiled, and TCRdb retains in-frame clones only, with some absent. The V and J calls and the clone size are those of that table, but D and trimming were determined from the DNA. In the table there are about 220,000 clones, 80% of which are singletons. Source material: peripheral blood. The receptor comes from a human donor in a cohort sampled during active COVID-19.

Here the CDR3 DNA reads TGTGCCGGAACTAGTGACAATGAGCAGTTCTTC. It encodes CAGTSDNEQFF. The V and J genes are TRBV7-9 and TRBJ2-1; weak D call: TRBD2 (5 bases). CDR1 and CDR2 from the germline V gene are SEHNR and FQNEAQ (reference sequence). The CDR3 is 11 amino acids. Trimming took off 11 bases at V and 5 bases at J, with 10 bases between the two ends.